This TCR beta chain was sequenced for a study of T cell repertoires in cytomegalovirus infection. Study context: The public TCR beta signatures pointed to both CMV infection and matching HLA type.

V lost 2 bases, J lost 3 bases, and 4 bases lay in between. The CDR3 contains 12 residues. Germline V gene data show CDR1 as SGHNT and CDR2 as YYREEE (reference sequence). TCRdb used MiXCR to reprocess the reads, holding one entry per CDR3 protein. This repertoire shows about 740,000 distinct CDR3 sequences, 35% found once; its top ten account for 2.5% to 3%. This TCR came from a human donor in good health (CMV status not recorded). Some clones in this sample may be carry-over from other donors' samples. The sample taken for sequencing was PBMCs. The chain combines TRBV5-4 with TRBJ2-3; D is ambiguous. CDR3 residues: CASSFETDTQYF. The DNA of the CDR3 is TGTGCCAGCAGCTTTGAAACAGATACGCAGTATTTT.